This TCR beta chain came from a study of T cells expressing NK-cell markers. About the research overall: Of eight sequenced donors, seven were HCMV-seropositive and one HCMV-seronegative. Whole-study results and caveats: Whether expanded NKG2C+ T cell clones were HCMV-specific remained unclear.

This CDR3 is built from 14 residues. After re-calling the 5' RACE reads, TCRdb lists one entry per CDR3 protein, DNA absent. This sample contains about 390,000 distinct CDR3 sequences. On this clonotype: The antigen remains unidentified.

Sequencing was performed on blood T cells: a sorted CD56 or NKG2C T cell subset, CD4+ or CD8+ T cells, or bulk PBMC T cells (not recorded which). The receptor was derived from a woman in her forties or fifties in good health. This sequence joins TRBV12-3 or TRBV12-4 and TRBJ1-1; TCRdb's D call of TRBD1 is untestable without DNA. This CDR3 reads CASSSGQGGGEAFF.